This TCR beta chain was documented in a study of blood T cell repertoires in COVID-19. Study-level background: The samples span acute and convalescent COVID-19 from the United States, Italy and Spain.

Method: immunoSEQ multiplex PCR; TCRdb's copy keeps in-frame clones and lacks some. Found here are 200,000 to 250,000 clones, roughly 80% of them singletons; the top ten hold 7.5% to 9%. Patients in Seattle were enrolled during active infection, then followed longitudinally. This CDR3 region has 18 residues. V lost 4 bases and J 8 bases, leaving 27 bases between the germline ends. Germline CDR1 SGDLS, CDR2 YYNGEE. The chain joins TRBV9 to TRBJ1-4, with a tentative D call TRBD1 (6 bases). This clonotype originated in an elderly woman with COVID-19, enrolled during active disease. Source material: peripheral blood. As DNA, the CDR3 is TGTGCCAGCAGCCCTTTCGGGACACTCAAAGGGGCCATCGAAAAACTGTTTTTT. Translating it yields CASSPFGTLKGAIEKLFF.